This T cell receptor (beta chain) was documented in a study of CD8+ T cells in alopecia areata. General study points: Many of the expanded lesional clones endured in scalp and blood while on tofacitinib. Affected scalp, especially in alopecia totalis/universalis, had a higher clonality than normal scalp did. For patients receiving tofacitinib, scalp clonality and expanded CD8+ clones among the top 100 significantly decreased.

Treatment defined: oral pan-JAK inhibitor, 5-10 mg twice daily. Peripheral blood, together with lesional scalp punch biopsies, was collected from alopecia areata patients. Deletions cut 3 bases from V and 0 bases from J, with 4 bases between. This CDR3 is built from 13 residues. Germline loops: CDR1 SGHVS, CDR2 FQNEAQ. Extracted RNA was reverse transcribed, and the resulting cDNA served as sequencing template. Profiled with immunoSEQ multiplex PCR; TCRdb holds only in-frame clones, not every one. The sample lists some 120,000 clones, roughly 50% seen once, with roughly an eighth in the top ten. Of note for this clone: Its antigen is currently unknown.

Source: CD8+ T cells sorted from blood, taken at week 24, from a patient treated with tofacitinib. The clonotype was recovered from a human donor with alopecia areata. This chain joins TRBV7-8 and TRBJ2-3; D gene ambiguous. The CDR3 region is CASSFLSTDTQYF. Here the CDR3 DNA reads TGTGCCAGCAGCTTCCTTAGCACAGATACGCAGTATTTT.